The 26 T cell receptor beta chains below come from one sample, sequenced in a study of cytomegalovirus exposure and HLA in healthy donors. PCR primers comprised 60 Vbeta and 13 Jbeta primers. Some clones are missing from TCRdb's copy, which holds only in-frame ones; the method was immunoSEQ multiplex PCR. Of 65,000 to 85,000 clones detected, roughly three quarters appear once; the ten largest clones hold under 25%. The sequenced sample consisted of PBMCs. These receptor sequences come from a woman in her thirties or forties in good health and CMV-seropositive.

The rearrangement uses TRBV27 and TRBJ2-7; no firm D call. There are 15 residues in the CDR3. Trimming took off 0 bases at V and 3 bases at J, with 12 bases between the two ends. From germline, CDR1 is MNHEY and CDR2 SMNVEV (reference sequence). For the CDR3, the DNA is TGTGCCAGCAGTTTATCGACCTCTGGGCTCTACGAGCAGTACTTC. This codes for CASSLSTSGLYEQYF.

The chain carries TRBV7-9 and TRBJ2-5; 10 nucleotides align to TRBD1. V lost 5 bases, J lost 5 bases, and 8 bases stayed unmatched. The CDR3 has 15 residues. Germline-derived CDR1 and CDR2 are SEHNR and FQNEAQ (reference sequence). The CDR3 region has the DNA TGTGCCAGCAGCCCCCGGACAGGGGGTTGGGAGACCCAGTACTTC. Its protein is CASSPRTGGWETQYF. Full variable domain (remainder filled in from reference TRBV7-9 and TRBJ2-5): DTGVSQNPRHKITKRGQNVTFRCDPISEHNRLYWYRQTLGQGPEFLTYFQNEAQLEKSRLLSDRFSAERPKGSFSTLEIQRTEQGDSAMYLCASSPRTGGWETQYFGPGTRLLVL.

V gene TRBV5-8 combines with J gene TRBJ1-2; D might be TRBD1 (5 bases). V gave up 6 bases and J gave up 3 bases, with 18 bases separating them. There are 15 residues in the CDR3. The V gene's germline CDR1 is SGHTS and CDR2 YDEGEE. CDR3 amino acids: CASIPLGLGDYGYTF. As DNA, the CDR3 is TGTGCCAGCATCCCCCTAGGGTTAGGGGACTATGGCTACACCTTC.

This chain connects TRBV29-1 to TRBJ1-2, with D perhaps TRBD1 (6 bases). V lost 3 bases and J 13 bases, leaving 12 bases between the germline ends. Per germline, CDR1 SQVTM and CDR2 ANQGSEA. The CDR3 runs to 10 residues. For the CDR3, the DNA is TGCAGCGTTGACTCGGCAGGGGCCACCTTC. Its protein product is CSVDSAGATF.

The chain joins TRBV14 to TRBJ1-1; 7 bases fit TRBD1. V was pared by 6 bases and J by 4 bases, with 8 bases of the junction left unmatched. This CDR3 has 14 amino acids. Germline V gene data show CDR1 as SGHDN and CDR2 as FVKESK. The CDR3 sequence: CASRGQGVGTEAFF. Written as DNA, the CDR3 is TGTGCCAGCAGGGGCCAGGGGGTTGGCACTGAAGCTTTCTTT.

This clone was found a few times. The rearrangement links TRBV6-5 to TRBJ2-7, with TRBD2 matching 7 bases. This CDR3 has 12 residues. CDR1 and CDR2 (germline): MNHEY, SVGAGI. With V trimmed by 6 bases and J by 9 bases, 8 bases remained unmatched. CDR3 loop: CASRTMGGSQYF. CDR3 sequence (DNA): TGTGCCAGCAGAACTATGGGGGGGTCGCAGTACTTC.

This clone was counted between two and nine times. This chain uses TRBV2 with TRBJ2-1; perhaps TRBD2 as D (5 bases). The germline CDR1 and CDR2 sequences are SNHLY and FYNNEI. The germline V and J ends were trimmed by 4 bases and 9 bases, with 16 bases remaining between them. This CDR3 is built from 14 residues. The CDR3 DNA reads TGTGCCAGCAGTGGGGCCCTCGGGGTGGGTGAGCAGTTCTTC. Amino acids: CASSGALGVGEQFF.

The genes are TRBV6-1 and TRBJ1-1; D call uncertain. The CDR3 has 17 residues. With 1 base removed from V and 11 bases from J, the gap between germline ends came to 26 bases. Germline CDR1 is MNHNS and CDR2 is SASEGT. The CDR3 sequence is CASSEDTEGRPTRSAFF. The CDR3 DNA sequence: TGTGCCAGCAGTGAAGATACAGAGGGCAGACCTACACGTTCGGCTTTCTTT.

J is TRBJ2-1 and V is TRBV6-1; D is unclear. Germline loops: CDR1 MNHNS, CDR2 SASEGT. Trimming took 1 base from V and 9 from J, leaving 7 bases between them. The CDR3 has 12 amino acids. The CDR3 DNA reads as TGTGCCAGCAGTGAAGGAGTTTTTGAGCAGTTCTTC. Translated, it gives CASSEGVFEQFF.

J is TRBJ1-3 and V is TRBV28; no clear D. This CDR3 is 17 amino acids long. With 4 bases removed from V and 0 bases from J, the gap between germline ends came to 16 bases. Germline CDR1 MDHEN, CDR2 SYDVKM. The CDR3 nucleotides are TGTGCCAGCAGTTCCCCCGGGAGGAAACCCTCTGGAAACACCATATATTTT. Translation: CASSSPGRKPSGNTIYF.

This CDR3 is CASSPVRDILSYEQYF. CDR3 bases: TGTGCCAGCAGCCCGGTCCGGGACATTCTCTCCTACGAGCAGTACTTC. The gene calls are TRBV7-8 and TRBJ2-7; possibly TRBD1 for D (6 bases). Germline assignment: CDR1 SGHVS and CDR2 FQNEAQ. The CDR3 spans 16 residues. V lost 5 bases to trimming and J lost 0 bases, with 17 bases between them.

The V and J genes are TRBV4-1 and TRBJ2-1; D possibly corresponds to TRBD2 (5 bases). Per the germline V gene, CDR1 is MGHRA and CDR2 is YSYEKL. The CDR3 extends over 13 amino acids. Trimming took off 6 bases at V and 6 bases at J, with 12 bases between the two ends. CDR3 coding DNA: TGCGCCAGCAGAGAGGGCGCGGGCAATGAGCAGTTCTTC. It translates to CASREGAGNEQFF.

This chain joins TRBV29-1 and TRBJ1-2, with 8 bases matching TRBD1. J lost 8 bases, V lost 3 bases, and 11 bases had no gene match. CDR1 and CDR2 (germline): SQVTM, ANQGSEA. The CDR3 length is 14 residues. The CDR3 loop is CSVEVNRGFGGYTF. The CDR3 DNA is TGCAGCGTTGAGGTTAACAGGGGGTTTGGCGGCTACACCTTC.

The V gene is TRBV6-6, the J gene TRBJ2-7; tentative D call: TRBD1 (5 bases). This CDR3 has 13 residues. Germline V gives CDR1 MNHNY, CDR2 SVGAGI (reference sequence). V shed 7 bases and J shed 4 bases, with 14 bases lying between them. The CDR3 sequence: CASTPGFGYEQYF. The CDR3 DNA follows: TGTGCCAGCACCCCAGGGTTTGGTTACGAGCAGTACTTC.

The V call is TRBV6-5, the J call TRBJ1-1, with D possibly being TRBD1 (5 bases). V was pared by 2 bases and J by 1 base, with 14 bases between. The CDR3 contains 16 residues. The V gene's germline CDR1 is MNHEY and CDR2 SVGAGI. CDR3 bases: TGTGCCAGCAGTTACCAACGGTTCGGGGGGAACACTGAAGCTTTCTTT. Protein product: CASSYQRFGGNTEAFF.

In nucleotides, the CDR3 is TGCAGCGTTTTTAGTGTCAATGAGCAGTTCTTC. As protein: CSVFSVNEQFF. The chain has TRBV29-1 and TRBJ2-1; D ambiguous. Per the germline V gene, CDR1 is SQVTM and CDR2 is ANQGSEA. The CDR3 is 11 residues long. V gave up 5 bases and J gave up 6 bases, with 8 bases separating them.

The DNA for the CDR3 is TGTGCCAGCAGTGCCTTACTAGCGGGGGCCAACATTCAGTACTTC. Translation: CASSALLAGANIQYF. The rearrangement joins TRBV6-6 to TRBJ2-4; 11 bases align to TRBD2. CDR3 size: 15 residues. The junction had 7 bases not matched to a gene; V was cut back by 5 bases and J by 7 bases. CDR1 is MNHNY and CDR2 is SVGAGI in the germline V gene (reference sequence).

This clone occurred once. V gene TRBV6-5 combines with J gene TRBJ1-4; D remains unclear. The CDR3 is 15 amino acids. Trimming removed 8 bases from V and 7 bases from J, with 20 bases in between. Looked up from germline, CDR1 is MNHEY and CDR2 is SVGAGI. The CDR3 coding sequence is TGTGCCAGCCGGCGTCAGGAGGCGATTGGTGAAAAACTGTTTTTT. Amino acids: CASRRQEAIGEKLFF.

V and J are TRBV30 and TRBJ2-7; possible D gene TRBD2, 6 bases. V was cut by 0 bases and J by 6 bases, with 18 bases left in between. Germline-derived CDR1 and CDR2 are GTSNPN and SVGIG (reference sequence). This CDR3 has 15 residues. CDR3 region: CAWSVGRNRVSEQYF. As DNA, the CDR3 is TGTGCCTGGAGTGTGGGGAGGAATCGGGTCTCCGAGCAGTACTTC. The full variable domain, in which reference TRBV30 and TRBJ2-7 provide the parts outside the CDR3, is SQTIHQWPATLVQPVGSPLSLECTVEGTSNPNLYWYRQAAGRGLQLLFYSVGIGQISSEVPQNLSASRPQDRQFILSSKKLLLSDSGFYLCAWSVGRNRVSEQYFGPGTRLTVT.

The chain uses TRBV5-1 and TRBJ2-5; 10 bases agree with TRBD1. V was clipped by 3 bases and J by 3 bases; unmatched bases: 5. The germline gives CDR1 SGHRS, CDR2 YFSETQ. The CDR3 totals 15 residues. CDR3 amino acids: CASSSGQGGEETQYF. DNA of the CDR3: TGCGCCAGCAGCTCCGGACAGGGGGGCGAAGAGACCCAGTACTTC.

The chain has TRBV5-5 and TRBJ2-1; TRBD1 agrees at 9 bases. V lost 6 bases, J lost 7 bases, and 11 bases stayed unmatched. The V gene's germline CDR1 is SGHKS and CDR2 YYEKEE (reference sequence). The CDR3 is made up of 15 amino acids. The DNA of the CDR3 is TGTGCCAGCACCTCCATCGGGACAGGGCTTAATGAGCAGTTCTTC. It translates to CASTSIGTGLNEQFF. Supplemented by reference TRBV5-5 and TRBJ2-1, the full variable domain reads DAGVTQSPTHLIKTRGQQVTLRCSPISGHKSVSWYQQVLGQGPQFIFQYYEKEERGRGNFPDRFSARQFPNYSSELNVNALLLGDSALYLCASTSIGTGLNEQFFGPGTRLTVL.

V and J are TRBV6-5 and TRBJ2-7; 10 positions match TRBD1. The CDR3 is 15 residues long. Per the germline V gene, CDR1 is MNHEY and CDR2 is SVGAGI. V lost 5 bases and J lost 2; bases outside the gene matches: 6. This chain's CDR3 is CASSLTGTGAYEQYF. In DNA, the CDR3 is TGTGCCAGCAGTCTCACCGGGACAGGGGCCTACGAGCAGTACTTC.

The chain uses TRBV5-8 and TRBJ1-4, with 7 bases matching TRBD1. Per the germline V gene, CDR1 is SGHTS and CDR2 is YDEGEE. There are 16 residues in the CDR3. With 4 bases clipped from V and 5 bases from J, the junction kept 11 bases outside the gene matches. CDR3 sequence: CASSVGQIGRNEKLFF. In nucleotides, the CDR3 is TGTGCCAGCAGCGTGGGACAGATCGGACGGAATGAAAAACTGTTTTTT.

The V and J genes are TRBV29-1 and TRBJ1-2; 11 bases align to TRBD1. The CDR3 totals 15 residues. Germline CDR1 and CDR2: SQVTM and ANQGSEA. Germline trimming cut 6 bases from V and 3 bases from J; bases unmatched to any gene: 9. CDR3 in amino acids: CSVPKGTGGHYGYTF. In nucleotides, the CDR3 is TGCAGCGTCCCTAAGGGGACAGGGGGGCACTATGGCTACACCTTC.

The chain couples TRBV28 to TRBJ1-1; the match to TRBD1 covers 9 bases. The V segment lost 6 bases and the J segment 11 bases; nucleotides outside the gene matches: 13. CDR1 is MDHEN, CDR2 SYDVKM, per germline. The CDR3 totals 14 residues. CDR3 sequence reads: CASRTAGQGERAFF. As DNA, the CDR3 is TGTGCCAGCAGGACCGCGGGACAGGGTGAACGGGCTTTCTTT. The full variable domain, rest sourced from reference TRBV28 and TRBJ1-1, is DVKVTQSSRYLVKRTGEKVFLECVQDMDHENMFWYRQDPGLGLRLIYFSYDVKMKEKGDIPEGYSVSREKKERFSLILESASTNQTSMYLCASRTAGQGERAFFGQGTRLTVV.

The chain uses TRBV18 and TRBJ2-5; the match to TRBD1 covers 10 bases. This CDR3 is built from 14 residues. Germline-derived CDR1 and CDR2 are KGHSH and LQKENI. The trim removed 3 bases at V and 5 bases at J, leaving 3 bases unmatched. CDR3 sequence: CASSPSGQGETQYF. The CDR3 coding sequence is TGTGCCAGCTCACCCTCGGGACAGGGGGAGACCCAGTACTTC.